Listed here are 5 T cell receptor beta chains from one sample, sequenced in a study of shared clonotypes between healthy human individuals. Profiling relied on immunoSEQ multiplex PCR, and the TCRdb table lists in-frame clones only, not all of them. The sample lists under 2.5 million clones, just under 95% occurring once. Specimen: naive CD4+ T cells from PBMCs. Subset indicated: CD45RA+ positively selected. The receptors come from a man in his late teens or twenties in good health. Some clones in this sample may be carry-over from other donors' samples.

This clone is a singleton in its sample. V and J are TRBV6-5 and TRBJ1-4; D gene unclear. This CDR3 region has 14 residues. Trimming took 4 bases from V and 1 from J, leaving 7 bases between them. CDR1 is MNHEY, CDR2 SVGAGI, per germline. The CDR3 coding sequence is TGTGCCAGCAGTTCACTTGGAACTAATGAAAAACTGTTTTTT. Its translation is CASSSLGTNEKLFF.

J is TRBJ1-2 and V is TRBV4-1; D unclear. Trimming cost V 0 bases and J 2 bases, with 10 bases left between them. CDR1 MGHRA and CDR2 YSYEKL come from the germline V gene. CDR3 size: 15 residues. The CDR3 loop reads CASSQDRSVNYGYTF. CDR3 DNA sequence: TGCGCCAGCAGCCAAGATCGAAGTGTAAACTATGGCTACACCTTC.

V and J are TRBV18 and TRBJ1-2, with TRBD1 identical over 7 bases. Per germline, CDR1 KGHSH and CDR2 LQKENI. The trim removed 2 bases at V and 3 bases at J, leaving 6 bases unmatched. The CDR3 consists of 15 residues. CDR3 in DNA: TGTGCCAGCTCACCAGGGGACAGACCATACTATGGCTACACCTTC. This gives the protein CASSPGDRPYYGYTF.

The V gene is TRBV29-1, the J gene TRBJ2-7; D not certain. This CDR3 is built from 11 residues. Looked up from germline, CDR1 is SQVTM and CDR2 is ANQGSEA. V lost 0 bases to trimming and J lost 5 bases, with 5 bases between them. DNA for the CDR3: TGCAGCGTTGAAGATCGAGACGAGCAGTACTTC. It encodes CSVEDRDEQYF.

V is TRBV5-1 and J is TRBJ2-5, with D tentatively TRBD1 or TRBD2 (5 bases each). The V gene lost 4 bases and the J gene lost 4 bases, with 14 bases spanning the gap. Germline lookup yields CDR1 SGHRS and CDR2 YFSETQ. This CDR3 has 14 amino acids. The CDR3 DNA is TGCGCCAGCAGCCTCGGGACGGCTACAGAGACCCAGTACTTC. It is translated as CASSLGTATETQYF.